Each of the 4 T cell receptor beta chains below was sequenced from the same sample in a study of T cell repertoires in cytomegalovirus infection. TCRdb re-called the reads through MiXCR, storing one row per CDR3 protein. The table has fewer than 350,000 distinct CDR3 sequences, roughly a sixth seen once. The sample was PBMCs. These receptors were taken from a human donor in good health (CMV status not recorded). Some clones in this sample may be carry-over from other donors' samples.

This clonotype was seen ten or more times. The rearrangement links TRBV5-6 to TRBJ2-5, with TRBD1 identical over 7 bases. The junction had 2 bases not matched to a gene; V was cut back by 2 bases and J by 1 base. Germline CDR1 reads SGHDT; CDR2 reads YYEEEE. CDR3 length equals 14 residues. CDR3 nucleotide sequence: TGTGCCAGCAGCTTTAACAGGGGCCAAGAGACCCAGTACTTC. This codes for CASSFNRGQETQYF.

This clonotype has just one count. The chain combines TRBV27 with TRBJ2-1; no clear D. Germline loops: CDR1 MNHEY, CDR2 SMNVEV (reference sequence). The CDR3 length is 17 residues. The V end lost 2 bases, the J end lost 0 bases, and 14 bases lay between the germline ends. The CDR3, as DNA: TGTGCCAGCAGTTTACGTCCGACCCGAAGCTCCTACAATGAGCAGTTCTTC. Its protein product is CASSLRPTRSSYNEQFF.

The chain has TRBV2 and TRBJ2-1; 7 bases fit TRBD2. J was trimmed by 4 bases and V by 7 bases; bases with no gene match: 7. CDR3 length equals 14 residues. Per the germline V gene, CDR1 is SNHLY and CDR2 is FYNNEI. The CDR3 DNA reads TGTGCCAGCAAGGGCGGGGGAGGGTACAATGAGCAGTTCTTC. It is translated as CASKGGGGYNEQFF. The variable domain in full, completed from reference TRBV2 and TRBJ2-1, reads EPEVTQTPSHQVTQMGQEVILRCVPISNHLYFYWYRQILGQKVEFLVSFYNNEISEKSEIFDDQFSVERPDGSNFTLKIRSTKLEDSAMYFCASKGGGGYNEQFFGPGTRLTVL.

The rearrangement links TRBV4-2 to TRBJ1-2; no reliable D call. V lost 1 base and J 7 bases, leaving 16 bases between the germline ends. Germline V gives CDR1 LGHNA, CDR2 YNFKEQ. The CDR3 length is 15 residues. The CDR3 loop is CASSQAHGRGGGYTF. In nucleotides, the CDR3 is TGTGCCAGCAGCCAAGCACATGGTCGGGGAGGTGGCTACACCTTC.